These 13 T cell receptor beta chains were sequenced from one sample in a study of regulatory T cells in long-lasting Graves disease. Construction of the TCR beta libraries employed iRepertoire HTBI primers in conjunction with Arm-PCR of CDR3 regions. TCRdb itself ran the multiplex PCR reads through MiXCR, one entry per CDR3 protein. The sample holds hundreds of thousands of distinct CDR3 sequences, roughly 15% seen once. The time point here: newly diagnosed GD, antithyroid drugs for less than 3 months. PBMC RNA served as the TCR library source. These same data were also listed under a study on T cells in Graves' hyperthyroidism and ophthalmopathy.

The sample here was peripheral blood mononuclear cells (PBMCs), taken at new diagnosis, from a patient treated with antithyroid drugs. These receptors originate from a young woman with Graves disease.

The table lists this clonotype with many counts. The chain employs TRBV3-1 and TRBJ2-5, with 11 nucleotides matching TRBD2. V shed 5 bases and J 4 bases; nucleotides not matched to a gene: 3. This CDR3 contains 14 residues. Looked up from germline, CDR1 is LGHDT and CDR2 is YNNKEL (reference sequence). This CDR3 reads CASSSLAGVETQYF. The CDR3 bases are TGTGCCAGCAGCTCACTAGCGGGAGTAGAGACCCAGTACTTC.

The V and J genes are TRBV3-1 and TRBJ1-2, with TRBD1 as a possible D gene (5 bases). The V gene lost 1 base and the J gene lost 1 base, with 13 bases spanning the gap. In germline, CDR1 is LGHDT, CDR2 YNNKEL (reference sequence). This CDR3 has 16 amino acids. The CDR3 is CASSQVNPGLNYGYTF. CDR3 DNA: TGTGCCAGCAGCCAAGTAAATCCAGGGCTTAACTATGGCTACACCTTC.

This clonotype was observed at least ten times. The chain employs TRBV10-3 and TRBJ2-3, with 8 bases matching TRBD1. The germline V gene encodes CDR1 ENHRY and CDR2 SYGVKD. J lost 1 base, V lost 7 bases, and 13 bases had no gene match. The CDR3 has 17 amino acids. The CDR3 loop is CAITDPLDRGRTDTQYF. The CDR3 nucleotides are TGTGCCATCACTGACCCCTTAGACAGGGGACGCACAGATACGCAGTATTTT.

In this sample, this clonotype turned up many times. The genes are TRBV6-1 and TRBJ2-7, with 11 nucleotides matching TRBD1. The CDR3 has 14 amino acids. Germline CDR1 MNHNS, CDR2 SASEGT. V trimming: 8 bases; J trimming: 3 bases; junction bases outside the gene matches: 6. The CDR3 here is CASHTGTGGYEQYF. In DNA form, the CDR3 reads TGTGCCAGCCACACGGGGACAGGGGGCTACGAGCAGTACTTC.

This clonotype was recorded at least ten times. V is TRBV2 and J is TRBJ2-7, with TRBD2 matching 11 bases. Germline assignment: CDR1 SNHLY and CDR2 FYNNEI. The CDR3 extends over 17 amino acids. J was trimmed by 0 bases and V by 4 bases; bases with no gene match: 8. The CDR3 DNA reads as TGTGCCAGCAGTGTGTCGGGACTAGCGGTCGCCTCCTACGAGCAGTACTTC. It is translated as CASSVSGLAVASYEQYF.

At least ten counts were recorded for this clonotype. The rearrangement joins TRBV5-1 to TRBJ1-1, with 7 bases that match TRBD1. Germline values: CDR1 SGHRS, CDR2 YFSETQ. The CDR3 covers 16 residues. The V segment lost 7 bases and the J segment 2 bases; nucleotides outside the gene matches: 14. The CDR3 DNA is TGCGCCAGCCAGAAAGGATCTGACAGGGATAACACTGAAGCTTTCTTT. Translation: CASQKGSDRDNTEAFF.

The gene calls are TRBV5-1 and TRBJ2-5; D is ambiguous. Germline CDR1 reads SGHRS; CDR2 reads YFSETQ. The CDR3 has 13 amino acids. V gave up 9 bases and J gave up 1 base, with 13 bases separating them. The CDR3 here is CATRKSSQETQYF. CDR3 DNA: TGCGCCACCCGGAAAAGCTCCCAAGAGACCCAGTACTTC.

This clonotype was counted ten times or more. CDR3 in DNA: TGTGCCAGCAGCTTAGATCGGGGGCGGGAAACAGATACGCAGTATTTT. Encoded protein: CASSLDRGRETDTQYF. The rearrangement joins TRBV11-2 to TRBJ2-3; possibly TRBD1 or TRBD2 for D (6 bases each). The CDR3 extends over 16 amino acids. CDR1 is SGHAT, CDR2 FQNNGV, per germline. Deletions cut 0 bases from V and 3 bases from J, with 13 bases between. Complete variable domain (other parts from reference TRBV11-2 and TRBJ2-3): EAGVAQSPRYKIIEKRQSVAFWCNPISGHATLYWYQQILGQGPKLLIQFQNNGVVDDSQLPKDRFSAERLKGVDSTLKIQPAKLEDSAVYLCASSLDRGRETDTQYFGPGTRLTVL.

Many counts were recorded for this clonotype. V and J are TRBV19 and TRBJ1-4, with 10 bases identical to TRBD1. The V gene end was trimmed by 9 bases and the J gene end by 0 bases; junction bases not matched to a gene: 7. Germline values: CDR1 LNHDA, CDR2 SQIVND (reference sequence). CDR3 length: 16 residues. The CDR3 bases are TGTGCCAGCAGACAGGGGGCACGCGCAACTAATGAAAAACTGTTTTTT. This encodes CASRQGARATNEKLFF.

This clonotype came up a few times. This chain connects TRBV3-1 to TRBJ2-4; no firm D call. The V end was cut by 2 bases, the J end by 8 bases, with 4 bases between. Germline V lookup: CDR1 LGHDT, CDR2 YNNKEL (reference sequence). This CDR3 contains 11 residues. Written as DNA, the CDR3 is TGTGCCAGCAGCCAAATGGACATTCAGTACTTC. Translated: CASSQMDIQYF. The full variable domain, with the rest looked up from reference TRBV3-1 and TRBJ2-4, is DTAVSQTPKYLVTQMGNDKSIKCEQNLGHDTMYWYKQDSKKFLKIMFSYNNKELIINETVPNRFSPKSPDKAHLNLHINSLELGDSAVYFCASSQMDIQYFGAGTRLSVL.

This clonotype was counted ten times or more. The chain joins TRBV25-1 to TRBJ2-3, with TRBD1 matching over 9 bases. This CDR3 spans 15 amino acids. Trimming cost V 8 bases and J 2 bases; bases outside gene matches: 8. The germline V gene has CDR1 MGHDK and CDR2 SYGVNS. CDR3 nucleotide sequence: TGTGCCAGCTCCCGAGGACAGGGGACCACAGATACGCAGTATTTT. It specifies CASSRGQGTTDTQYF.

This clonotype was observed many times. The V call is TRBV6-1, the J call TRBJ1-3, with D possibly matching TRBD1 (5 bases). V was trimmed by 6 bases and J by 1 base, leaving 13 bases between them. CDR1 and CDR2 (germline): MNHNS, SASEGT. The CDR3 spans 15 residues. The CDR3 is CASSSLGTSGNTIYF. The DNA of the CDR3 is TGTGCCAGCAGCTCACTAGGGACTTCTGGAAACACCATATATTTT.

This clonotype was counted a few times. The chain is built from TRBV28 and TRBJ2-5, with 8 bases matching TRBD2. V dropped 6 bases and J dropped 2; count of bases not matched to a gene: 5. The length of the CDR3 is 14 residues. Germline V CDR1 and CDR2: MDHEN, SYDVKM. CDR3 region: CASRSSGTQETQYF. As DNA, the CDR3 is TGTGCCAGCAGGAGTAGCGGGACTCAAGAGACCCAGTACTTC.